This is a list of T cell receptor beta chains from one sample in a study of T cells in Graves' hyperthyroidism and ophthalmopathy. Each CDR3 protein is one row after TCRdb ran MiXCR on the multiplex PCR reads. This table has around 490,000 distinct CDR3 sequences, 20% appearing once. Sequencing was performed on blood. Every receptor here comes from a man aged 35 to 55 with Graves' ophthalmopathy. Each CDR3 is given with its conserved first and last residue. The order of the fields is V gene, J gene, clone size, D gene, CDR3 DNA, CDR3 protein. A D gene is named only where the DNA matches it firmly. Rows may omit the clone size; those that give it use once, few, many or a size class.

TRBV5-1	TRBJ2-1	-	-	TGCGCCAGCAGCCTTATTGACGCGGATAATGAGCAGTTCTTC	CASSLIDADNEQFF
TRBV15	TRBJ1-4	-	-	TGTGCCACCAGCAGGACAGGATGGGGTGAAAAACTGTTTTTT	CATSRTGWGEKLFF
TRBV6-5	TRBJ2-2	-	TRBD1	TGTGCCAGCAGTTACCGGGACAGGGGAACCGGGGAGCTGTTTTTT	CASSYRDRGTGELFF
TRBV6-2/TRBV6-3	TRBJ2-7	many	-	TGTGCCAGCAGCCACCTTGAGGGCCAGGAGCAGTACTTC	CASSHLEGQEQYF
TRBV5-1	TRBJ2-7	many	-	TGCGCCAGCAGCTTGGATCCAGGGTTTGGTTACGAGCAGTACTTC	CASSLDPGFGYEQYF
TRBV11-2	TRBJ2-7	many	TRBD2	TGTGCCAGCAGCGGATCTAGCGGGGGGACCAACTACGAGCAGTACTTC	CASSGSSGGTNYEQYF
TRBV5-6	TRBJ1-6	-	-	TGTGCCAGCAGGTTGGGACTCGGGGATTCACCCCTCCACTTT	CASRLGLGDSPLHF
TRBV7-3	TRBJ1-1	many	-	TGTGCCAGCAGCTTAACAGGGCCGTCTATGAACACTGAAGCTTTCTTT	CASSLTGPSMNTEAFF
TRBV6-1	TRBJ1-2	many	-	TGTGCCAGCGGCCAACAGGGAGGCTATGGCTACACCTTC	CASGQQGGYGYTF
TRBV19	TRBJ2-5	-	-	TGTGCCAGTAGTATAGTGCGTGACGAGACCCAGTACTTC	CASSIVRDETQYF
TRBV28	TRBJ1-5	-	TRBD1	TGTGCCAGCAGTGACAGGGGCAACAATCAGCCCCAGCATTTT	CASSDRGNNQPQHF
TRBV6-1	TRBJ2-1	many	TRBD1	TGTGCCAGCAGTGGACGACAGGGTGGGGTTAGGGATGAGCAGTTCTTC	CASSGRQGGVRDEQFF
TRBV28	TRBJ1-1	many	-	TGTGCCAGCACGGACGGTGAAGCTTTCTTT	CASTDGEAFF
TRBV19	TRBJ2-7	-	-	TGTGCCAGTAGCCAGGGGACCGCGGTAGGGCACGAGCAGTACTTC	CASSQGTAVGHEQYF
TRBV28	TRBJ2-2	few	-	TGTGCCAGCAGTTTGCCGTACACCGGGGAGCTGTTTTTT	CASSLPYTGELFF
TRBV5-1	TRBJ2-1	-	TRBD2	TGCGCCAGCAGCTTGGGGACTAGCGGGAGGGTTGGTTCCTACAATGAGCAGTTCTTC	CASSLGTSGRVGSYNEQFF
TRBV12-3/TRBV12-4	TRBJ2-1	many	TRBD1	TGTGCCAGCGGACATCCGGGACAGTCGGCGCATGAGCAGTTCTTC	CASGHPGQSAHEQFF
TRBV6-1	TRBJ1-1	few	-	TGTGCCAGCAGTCTAACAGACGGGGTCTACACTGAAGCTTTCTTT	CASSLTDGVYTEAFF
TRBV19	TRBJ2-5	many	-	TGTGCCAGTAGTCGACAGTCACAAGAGACCCAGTACTTC	CASSRQSQETQYF
TRBV5-1	TRBJ2-5	many	TRBD2	TGCGCCAGCAGCTACGGACTAGCCGACTCATTGGAGACCCAGTACTTC	CASSYGLADSLETQYF
TRBV18	TRBJ1-1	-	TRBD1	TGTGCCAGCTCACAGGGACAGGGGGAAAAAGCTTTCTTT	CASSQGQGEKAFF
TRBV20-1	TRBJ2-4	-	-	TGCAGTGCTAGTAGCTTGCACAGTTTCTTACAGTACTTC	CSASSLHSFLQYF
TRBV3-1	TRBJ1-5	many	-	TGTGCCAGCAGCCATAATGATCAGCCCCAGCATTTT	CASSHNDQPQHF
TRBV6-1	TRBJ2-7	many	TRBD2	TGTGCCAGCAGTGAAGTCAGCGGGAGTCCTCTCTACGAGCAGTACTTC	CASSEVSGSPLYEQYF
TRBV9	TRBJ2-5	many	-	TGTGCCAGCAGCGTAGCTACTGGACATGTAGAGACCCAGTACTTC	CASSVATGHVETQYF
TRBV30	TRBJ2-7	many	TRBD1	TGTGCCTGGAGGCCTCAGGGACAGCGCTACGAGCAGTACTTC	CAWRPQGQRYEQYF
TRBV6-2/TRBV6-3	TRBJ2-1	few	TRBD1	TGTGCCAGCAGTCCCGACAGGGCCCCTGGGGATGAGCAGTTCTTC	CASSPDRAPGDEQFF
TRBV30	TRBJ2-2	-	-	TGTGCCTGGAGTACCTTTGGTGCCGGGGAGCTGTTTTTT	CAWSTFGAGELFF